This T cell receptor beta chain was documented in a study of blood T cell repertoires in COVID-19. Across the study: The samples span acute and convalescent COVID-19 from the United States, Italy and Spain. PBMCs, B-cell-depleted T cells, or T cells provided the cDNA or gDNA that made up the material.

Germline V CDR1 and CDR2: SGHVS, FNYEAQ. This CDR3 is built from 15 residues. V lost 1 base, J lost 0 bases, and 10 bases lay in between. Under the authors' procedure: For nucleated cells, counts were estimated from reference gene primer amplification. The protocol was immunoSEQ multiplex PCR, while the TCRdb copy is restricted to in-frame clones and leaves out a portion. The V and J calls and clone size were taken over from that table, and D and trimming were inferred from the DNA. The sample has about 96,000 clones, over 85% seen once. V is TRBV7-6 and J is TRBJ2-7; D is possibly TRBD2 (5 bases). This TCR was recovered from a human donor with COVID-19, enrolled during active disease. The donor label of this sample is uncertain. The sequenced sample consisted of peripheral blood. CDR3 residues: CASSLDSGDSYEQYF. CDR3 sequence (DNA): TGTGCCAGCAGCTTAGATTCCGGGGACTCCTACGAGCAGTACTTC.